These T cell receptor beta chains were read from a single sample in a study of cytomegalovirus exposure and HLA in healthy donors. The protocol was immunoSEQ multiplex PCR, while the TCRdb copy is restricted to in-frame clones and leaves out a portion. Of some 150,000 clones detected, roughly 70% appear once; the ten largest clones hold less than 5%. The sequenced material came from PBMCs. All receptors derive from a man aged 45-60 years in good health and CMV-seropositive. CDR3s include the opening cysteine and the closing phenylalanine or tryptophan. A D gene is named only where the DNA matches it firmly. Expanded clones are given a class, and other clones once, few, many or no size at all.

TGTGCCAGCCGAGGAGCCTACGAGCAGTACTTC,CASRGAYEQYF,TRBV19,11,NA,TRBJ2-7,NA
TGTTCCAGCAGCTTAGACGAGGGCTTCAGCAATCAGCCCCAGCATTTT,CSSSLDEGFSNQPQHF,TRBV7-9,16,NA,TRBJ1-5,NA
TGTGCCAGCAGCGAATACACATTTGAAGCTTTCTTT,CASSEYTFEAFF,TRBV6-1,12,NA,TRBJ1-1,NA
TGTGCCAGCAGTCCACTAGCGGGGGAGTACAATGAGCAGTTCTTC,CASSPLAGEYNEQFF,TRBV6-4,15,NA,TRBJ2-1,TRBD2
TGCGCCAGCAGCAAAAACCGGGACACCATATATTTT,CASSKNRDTIYF,TRBV5-1,12,once,TRBJ1-3,NA
TGTGCCAGCAGACCAAAACTCGGGGGAGCCTACGAGCAGTACTTC,CASRPKLGGAYEQYF,TRBV28,15,NA,TRBJ2-7,NA
TGTGCCAGCAGCTTATACCGGCCCCGGGGGGCGAGGGAAGGAGAGACCCAGTACTTC,CASSLYRPRGAREGETQYF,TRBV7-9,19,NA,TRBJ2-5,NA
TGTGCCAGCAGCCCCCGGAAGCGGGGTTGGCAAGAGACCCAGTACTTC,CASSPRKRGWQETQYF,TRBV5-6,16,NA,TRBJ2-5,TRBD2
TGTGCCAGCAGCCCAAGGCCGGAATTTAGACAGGGAGAGCGTGGCTACACCTTC,CASSPRPEFRQGERGYTF,TRBV11-2,18,NA,TRBJ1-2,TRBD1
TGTGCCAGCAGCCCTGGATTGGCGGCGGGCTACGAGCAGTACTTC,CASSPGLAAGYEQYF,TRBV7-7,15,NA,TRBJ2-7,NA
TGCAGTGCTAGGCAGGGGTACGAGCAGTACTTC,CSARQGYEQYF,TRBV20-1,11,NA,TRBJ2-7,NA
TGTGCCAGCAGTTCAGGGACAGCTCATAATGAAAAACTGTTTTTT,CASSSGTAHNEKLFF,TRBV28,15,NA,TRBJ1-4,TRBD1
TGCGCCAGCAGTGCTGGACAGGCCGGGTTATACAATGAGCAGTTCTTC,CASSAGQAGLYNEQFF,TRBV10-1,16,NA,TRBJ2-1,TRBD1
TGTGCCAGCAGCTTAGCGGGACAGGCTTCCTACGAGCAGTACTTC,CASSLAGQASYEQYF,TRBV7-2,15,NA,TRBJ2-7,TRBD1
TGTGCCAGCAGTTACGCCACCGGGACAGGTGACTACACCTTC,CASSYATGTGDYTF,TRBV6-5,14,NA,TRBJ1-2,TRBD1
TGCGCCAGCAGCCCCGGACAGGGTTCCTACGAGCAGTACTTC,CASSPGQGSYEQYF,TRBV5-1,14,NA,TRBJ2-7,TRBD1
TGCGCCAGCAGCTTTGCTAGCGGGACGGGGGAGCAGTACTTC,CASSFASGTGEQYF,TRBV5-1,14,once,TRBJ2-5,TRBD2